This TCR beta chain was captured by sequencing in a study of early T cells in non-severe SARS-CoV-2 infection. CDR3 length equals 13 residues. The V end lost 5 bases, the J end lost 8 bases, and 15 bases lay between the germline ends. From germline, CDR1 is MNHEY and CDR2 SMNVEV (reference sequence). In the library, individual cDNA molecules carried attached unique molecular identifiers. TCRdb independently ran MiXCR on the 5' RACE reads; one entry per CDR3 protein. The sample has under 90,000 distinct CDR3 sequences, about 13% seen once. The rearrangement joins TRBV27 to TRBJ1-1; D is possibly TRBD1 (6 bases). Sequenced sample: whole blood. This sequence was found in an adult who was a healthcare worker with PCR-confirmed SARS-CoV-2 infection or an uninfected control (not recorded which). The CDR3 region is CASSLGQRREAFF. CDR3 DNA: TGTGCCAGCAGTCTCGGACAGAGGAGGGAAGCTTTCTTT.